This T cell receptor (beta chain) originates from a study of blood T cell repertoires in COVID-19. In the study overall: Some COVID-19 samples were acute and others convalescent; all came from the United States, Italy and Spain.

The protocol was immunoSEQ multiplex PCR, while the TCRdb copy is restricted to in-frame clones and leaves out a portion. The table lists some 140,000 clones, around 86% of them singletons. Germline loops: CDR1 SQVTM, CDR2 ANQGSEA. Trimming pared 4 bases from V and 1 base from J, leaving 10 bases between. The CDR3 runs to 13 residues. Sequencing was carried out using peripheral blood. J is TRBJ1-1 and V is TRBV29-1; perhaps TRBD1 as D (5 bases). This sequence was found in a woman aged 45-59 years who had recovered from COVID-19. The CDR3 spells CSVVGQSNTEAFF. CDR3 DNA sequence: TGCAGCGTTGTCGGACAATCGAACACTGAAGCTTTCTTT.